The 3 T cell receptor beta chains presented below share a single source sample, sequenced in a study of T cell changes during pregnancy in multiple sclerosis. The table came from immunoSEQ multiplex PCR; TCRdb's copy has only in-frame clones and leaves some out. The table lists around 45,000 clones, 80% to 90% of them singletons. The source was CD8+ T cells from peripheral blood mononuclear cells, collected in the second trimester of pregnancy. The receptors here all came from a female donor with multiple sclerosis, enrolled in a pregnancy study.

Worth noting for this clone: A read error may account for a junction end that differs from germline. The chain employs TRBV7-8 and TRBJ2-5, with 10 bases that match TRBD1. The CDR3 loop spans 15 amino acids. Germline CDR1 is SGHVS and CDR2 is FQNEAQ. CDR3 DNA: TGTGCCAGCAGCGTAGCCGGGACAGGGGAAGAGACCCAGTACTTC. It is translated as CASSVAGTGEETQYF.

This clone was seen a single time. V usage is TRBV6-1 and J usage is TRBJ2-2; 8 nucleotides match TRBD2. CDR3 length equals 14 residues. Trimming cost V 8 bases and J 5 bases; bases outside gene matches: 7. In germline, CDR1 is MNHNS, CDR2 SASEGT. CDR3 DNA sequence: TGTGCCAGCCAAGCGGGGGTCGGGACCGGGGAGCTGTTTTTT. Encoded protein: CASQAGVGTGELFF.

The chain recombines TRBV6-1 with TRBJ1-2, with TRBD1 as a possible D gene (5 bases). CDR1 and CDR2 (germline): MNHNS, SASEGT. The CDR3 sequence is 15 residues long. With 1 base removed from V and 4 bases from J, the gap between germline ends came to 13 bases. The CDR3 DNA reads as TGTGCCAGCAGTGAAGAGGACACCGGGCCCTATGGCTACACCTTC. It specifies CASSEEDTGPYGYTF.